The next 26 T cell receptor beta chains were all read from a single sample in a study of cytomegalovirus exposure and HLA in healthy donors. The PCR was carried out with 60 Vbeta primers and 13 Jbeta primers. Assay used: immunoSEQ multiplex PCR; TCRdb lists only in-frame clones, some missing. This sample carries 190,000 or so clones, less than 85% of them seen once, and the ten largest clones take 1.5%. Sequenced sample: PBMCs. All receptors derive from a girl aged 5-17 years in good health and CMV-seropositive.

This clone turned up a few times. V and J are TRBV4-1 and TRBJ1-4; D may be TRBD1 (6 bases). This CDR3 region has 22 residues. V lost 5 bases and J 0 bases, leaving 31 bases between the germline ends. CDR1 MGHRA and CDR2 YSYEKL come from the germline V gene. This CDR3 reads CASSSSHSSRTGTEPTNEKLFF. As DNA, the CDR3 is TGCGCCAGCAGCTCTTCTCACTCGTCCCGAACAGGGACCGAACCAACTAATGAAAAACTGTTTTTT.

The count of this clone is one. The gene calls are TRBV2 and TRBJ1-3, with no clear D. This CDR3 region has 14 residues. V was clipped by 3 bases and J by 1 base, with 7 bases between them. Germline V gene sequence: CDR1 SNHLY, CDR2 FYNNEI. CDR3 coding DNA: TGTGCCAGCAGTGAGTCCTTTTCTGGAAACACCATATATTTT. Residues: CASSESFSGNTIYF.

The chain couples TRBV30 to TRBJ1-1; no firm D call. The ends were cut back, 2 bases at V and 7 bases at J, with 14 bases in the middle. Looked up from germline, CDR1 is GTSNPN and CDR2 is SVGIG (reference sequence). The CDR3 covers 13 residues. The CDR3 loop reads CAWSSELRIEAFF. In nucleotides, the CDR3 is TGTGCCTGGAGTTCGGAGCTTCGGATTGAAGCTTTCTTT.

The chain recombines TRBV6-5 with TRBJ1-2, with 9 bases identical to TRBD1. J was trimmed by 4 bases and V by 4 bases; bases with no gene match: 10. This CDR3 is built from 16 residues. Germline V gene lookup returns CDR1 MNHEY and CDR2 SVGAGI. The CDR3 sequence is CASSSPGTGRVYGYTF. The CDR3 DNA reads TGTGCCAGCAGTTCCCCCGGGACAGGGAGAGTCTATGGCTACACCTTC.

This chain uses TRBV9 with TRBJ1-2, with no clear D. Germline assignment: CDR1 SGDLS and CDR2 YYNGEE. Between the trimmed V and J ends, which lost 1 base and 1 base, there was a span of 8 bases. The CDR3 runs to 14 residues. CDR3 sequence: CASSVSRGNYGYTF. CDR3 coding DNA: TGTGCCAGCAGCGTAAGTCGGGGTAACTATGGCTACACCTTC.

This chain joins TRBV7-8 and TRBJ2-7; no definite D call. This CDR3 region has 14 residues. The germline V gene has CDR1 SGHVS and CDR2 FQNEAQ. V lost 5 bases to trimming and J lost 4 bases, with 15 bases between them. The CDR3 region has the DNA TGTGCCAGCAGCAACCCGGGTTCCGATTACGAGCAGTACTTC. This translates into CASSNPGSDYEQYF.

This clone turned up a few times. The chain carries TRBV6-5 and TRBJ1-3, with D unclear. CDR1 and CDR2 from the germline V gene are MNHEY and SVGAGI. This CDR3 is built from 16 residues. V lost 3 bases and J lost 6, with 18 bases in between. Written as DNA, the CDR3 is TGTGCCAGCAGTTATCAAAAGAGTCCACGTCTAAACACCATATATTTT. This gives the protein CASSYQKSPRLNTIYF.

The chain recombines TRBV10-2 with TRBJ2-2, with TRBD2 matching 8 bases. The CDR3 runs 15 residues. V lost 4 bases to trimming and J lost 6 bases; unmatched junction nucleotides: 7. Germline V CDR1 and CDR2: WSHSY, SAAADI. The CDR3 coding sequence is TGCGCCAGCAGTGTGGGACTAGTGGTTGCCGGGGAGCTGTTTTTT. Translation: CASSVGLVVAGELFF.

V and J are TRBV2 and TRBJ1-6; D may be TRBD1 (5 bases). V was trimmed by 3 bases and J by 10 bases, leaving 13 bases between them. The germline CDR1 and CDR2 sequences are SNHLY and FYNNEI. CDR3 length: 14 amino acids. The CDR3 DNA reads as TGTGCCAGCAGTGAGGGGCGCCTTGGATCACCCCTCCACTTT. It yields the protein CASSEGRLGSPLHF.

This clone has just one count. The rearrangement uses TRBV7-9 and TRBJ2-3, with 10 bases matching TRBD1. Germline CDR1 is SEHNR and CDR2 is FQNEAQ (reference sequence). There are 15 residues in the CDR3. V was clipped by 7 bases and J by 4 bases; unmatched bases: 8. The CDR3 protein is CASNWGQGQADTQYF. CDR3 sequence (DNA): TGTGCCAGCAACTGGGGACAGGGGCAAGCAGATACGCAGTATTTT.

The V and J genes are TRBV4-3 and TRBJ2-4; TRBD2 matches at 8 bases. V shed 0 bases, J shed 6 bases, and the junction held 4 bases outside the gene matches. This CDR3 has 15 residues. Germline CDR1 and CDR2: LGHNA and YSLEER. The CDR3 sequence: CASSQERGDVNIQYF. Here the CDR3 DNA reads TGCGCCAGCAGCCAAGAGCGGGGGGATGTAAACATTCAGTACTTC.

The chain has TRBV10-2 and TRBJ1-5, with a weak D call TRBD1 (6 bases). This CDR3 has 16 residues. CDR1 and CDR2 (germline): WSHSY, SAAADI. V was clipped by 4 bases and J by 7 bases, with 20 bases between them. CDR3 sequence reads: CASSGGGGAKTQPQHF. The CDR3, as DNA: TGCGCCAGCAGTGGGGGTGGGGGGGCGAAAACACAGCCCCAGCATTTT.

V gene TRBV4-3 combines with J gene TRBJ2-6, with no clear D. From germline, CDR1 is LGHNA and CDR2 YSLEER. CDR3 length equals 15 residues. V lost 1 base to trimming and J lost 1 base, with 5 bases between them. CDR3 loop: CASSQGSSGANVLTF. The CDR3 DNA reads TGCGCCAGCAGCCAAGGCAGTTCTGGGGCCAACGTCCTGACTTTC.

CDR3 sequence reads: CASIPRDDEGTTQYF. In DNA form, the CDR3 reads TGTGCCAGCATCCCCCGGGATGACGAGGGAACAACCCAGTACTTC. The rearrangement uses TRBV2 and TRBJ2-5; D is possibly TRBD2 (5 bases). V was clipped by 7 bases and J by 8 bases, with 23 bases between them. From germline, CDR1 is SNHLY and CDR2 FYNNEI. There are 15 residues in the CDR3.

CDR3 DNA: TGTGCCAGCAGCTTACCTACCTACGAGCAGTACTTC. Amino acid sequence: CASSLPTYEQYF. J is TRBJ2-7 and V is TRBV5-4; D gene uncertain. CDR1 is SGHNT, CDR2 YYREEE, per germline (reference sequence). Deletions cut 2 bases from V and 2 bases from J, with 5 bases between. The CDR3 has 12 residues.

V gene TRBV5-6 combines with J gene TRBJ1-2; possible D gene TRBD1, 6 bases. The CDR3 loop spans 16 amino acids. The V and J ends lost 1 base and 2 bases respectively, with 15 bases between them. CDR1 and CDR2 (germline): SGHDT, YYEEEE. CDR3 coding DNA: TGTGCCAGCAGCTTGAGACGGGGGGGCATCAACTATGGCTACACCTTC. It yields the protein CASSLRRGGINYGYTF.

The chain recombines TRBV7-8 with TRBJ2-4; possibly TRBD2 for D (7 bases). Between the trimmed V and J ends, which lost 3 bases and 0 bases, there was a span of 12 bases. CDR1 and CDR2 (germline): SGHVS, FQNEAQ. The CDR3 consists of 16 residues. CDR3 sequence reads: CASSLRGPLAKNIQYF. Here the CDR3 DNA reads TGTGCCAGCAGCTTGCGGGGGCCGTTAGCCAAAAACATTCAGTACTTC. Based on the CDR3 plus reference TRBV7-8 and TRBJ2-4, the full variable domain is GAGVSQSPRYKVAKRGQDVALRCDPISGHVSLFWYQQALGQGPEFLTYFQNEAQLDKSGLPSDRFFAERPEGSVSTLKIQRTQQEDSAVYLCASSLRGPLAKNIQYFGAGTRLSVL.

The CDR3 protein is CASSLGVADEQYF. The CDR3 coding sequence is TGTGCCAGCAGCTTGGGGGTAGCCGACGAGCAGTACTTC. The chain combines TRBV5-6 with TRBJ2-7; D gene ambiguous. The length of the CDR3 is 13 residues. Trimming left V 0 bases short and J 5 bases short, with 9 bases between. The germline V gene encodes CDR1 SGHDT and CDR2 YYEEEE.

This chain links TRBV19 with TRBJ1-2; D may be TRBD1 (5 bases). The ends were cut back, 5 bases at V and 3 bases at J, with 10 bases in the middle. The CDR3 consists of 13 residues. Germline V gene lookup returns CDR1 LNHDA and CDR2 SQIVND (reference sequence). The CDR3 protein is CASSGTDYYGYTF. CDR3 nucleotides: TGTGCCAGTAGTGGGACTGACTACTATGGCTACACCTTC.

This clone appeared once. Written as DNA, the CDR3 is TGTGCCAGCTCACCATCGGGAGGTTCACCCCTCCACTTT. As protein: CASSPSGGSPLHF. The rearrangement joins TRBV18 to TRBJ1-6; D is unclear. Germline assignment: CDR1 KGHSH and CDR2 LQKENI. CDR3 length: 13 residues. Trimming left V 2 bases short and J 9 bases short, with 8 bases between. Drawing the rest from reference TRBV18 and TRBJ1-6, the complete variable domain is NAGVMQNPRHLVRRRGQEARLRCSPMKGHSHVYWYRQLPEEGLKFMVYLQKENIIDESGMPKERFSAEFPKEGPSILRIQQVVRGDSAAYFCASSPSGGSPLHFGNGTRLTVT.

The sample holds a few counts of this clone. The chain uses TRBV27 and TRBJ1-2; D possibly corresponds to TRBD1 (5 bases). V was cut by 6 bases and J by 8 bases, with 19 bases left in between. Germline loops: CDR1 MNHEY, CDR2 SMNVEV (reference sequence). The CDR3 has 14 amino acids. The CDR3, as DNA: TGTGCCAGCAGCTCCGCGACGGCCCCAGGGGGCTACACCTTC. Translation: CASSSATAPGGYTF.

V usage is TRBV7-9 and J usage is TRBJ1-6, with 10 bases that match TRBD1. The ends lost 0 bases at V and 0 bases at J; junction bases unmatched: 2. This CDR3 contains 18 residues. The V gene's germline CDR1 is SEHNR and CDR2 FQNEAQ (reference sequence). The CDR3 DNA sequence: TGTGCCAGCAGCTTAGCGACAGGGGGCTTCTCCTATAATTCACCCCTCCACTTT. It translates to CASSLATGGFSYNSPLHF.

This chain joins TRBV5-1 and TRBJ2-7; TRBD1 aligns across 10 bases. CDR1 and CDR2 (germline): SGHRS, YFSETQ. V was pared by 2 bases and J by 6 bases, with 8 bases of the junction left unmatched. The CDR3 is 15 amino acids. For the CDR3, the DNA is TGCGCCAGCAGCTTCGGACGGGACAGGGGAAGCGAGCAGTACTTC. Translation gives CASSFGRDRGSEQYF.

The chain has TRBV23-1 and TRBJ2-7, with 8 nucleotides matching TRBD2. TRBV23-1 is noted as an ORF with a role that remains uncertain. The CDR3 sequence is 15 residues long. V shed 11 bases and J 6 bases; nucleotides not matched to a gene: 18. CDR3 residues: CAGGGIRGLWPEQYF. In nucleotides, the CDR3 is TGCGCCGGCGGGGGGATCAGGGGATTGTGGCCCGAGCAGTACTTC.

This clone was observed a few times. CDR3 coding DNA: TGTGCCAGCAGCTTAGCGGGCCACTATGGCTACACCTTC. It codes for CASSLAGHYGYTF. V and J are TRBV7-2 and TRBJ1-2; D is unclear. The germline CDR1 and CDR2 sequences are SGHTA and FQGNSA. V dropped 0 bases and J dropped 3 bases, with 5 bases sitting between them. This CDR3 contains 13 residues.

This clone was detected only a few times. V is TRBV4-3 and J is TRBJ1-5; D is uncertain. The V end was cut by 0 bases, the J end by 7 bases, with 13 bases between. Germline-derived CDR1 and CDR2 are LGHNA and YSLEER. This CDR3 has 15 residues. In DNA form, the CDR3 reads TGCGCCAGCAGCCAAGAGCGGGCTTCGGGACAGCCCCAGCATTTT. Its protein is CASSQERASGQPQHF.